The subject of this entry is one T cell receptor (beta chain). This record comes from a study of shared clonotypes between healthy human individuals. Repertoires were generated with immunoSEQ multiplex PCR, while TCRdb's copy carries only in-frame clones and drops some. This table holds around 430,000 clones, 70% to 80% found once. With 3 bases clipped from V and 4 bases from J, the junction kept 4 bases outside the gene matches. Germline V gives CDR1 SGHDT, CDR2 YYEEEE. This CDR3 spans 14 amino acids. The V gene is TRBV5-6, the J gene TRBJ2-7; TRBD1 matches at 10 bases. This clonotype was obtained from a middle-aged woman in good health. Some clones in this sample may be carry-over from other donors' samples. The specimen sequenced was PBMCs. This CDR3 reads CASSSRQGAYEQYF. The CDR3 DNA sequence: TGTGCCAGCAGCTCGCGACAGGGGGCTTACGAGCAGTACTTC.